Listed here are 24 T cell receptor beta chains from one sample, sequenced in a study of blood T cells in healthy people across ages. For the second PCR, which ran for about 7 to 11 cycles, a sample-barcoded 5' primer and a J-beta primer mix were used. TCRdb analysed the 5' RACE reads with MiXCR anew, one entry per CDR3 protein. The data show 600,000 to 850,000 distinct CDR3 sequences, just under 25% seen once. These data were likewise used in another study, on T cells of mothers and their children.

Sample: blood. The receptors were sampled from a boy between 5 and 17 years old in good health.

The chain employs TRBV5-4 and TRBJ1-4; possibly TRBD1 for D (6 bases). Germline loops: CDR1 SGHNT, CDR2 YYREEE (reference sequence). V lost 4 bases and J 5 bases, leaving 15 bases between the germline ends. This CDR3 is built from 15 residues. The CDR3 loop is CASSATGKGNEKLFF. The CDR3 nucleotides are TGTGCCAGCAGCGCAACAGGGAAAGGGAATGAAAAACTGTTTTTT.

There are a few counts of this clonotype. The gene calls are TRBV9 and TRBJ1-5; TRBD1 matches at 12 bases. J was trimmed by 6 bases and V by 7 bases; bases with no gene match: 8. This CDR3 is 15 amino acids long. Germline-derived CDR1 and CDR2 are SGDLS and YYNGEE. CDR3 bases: TGTGCCAGCGGAGGGGGACAGGGGGCGGGTCAGCCCCAGCATTTT. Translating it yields CASGGGQGAGQPQHF.

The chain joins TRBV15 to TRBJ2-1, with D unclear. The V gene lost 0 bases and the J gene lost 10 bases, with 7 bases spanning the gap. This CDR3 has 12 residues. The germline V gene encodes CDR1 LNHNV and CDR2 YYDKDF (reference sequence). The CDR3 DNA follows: TGTGCCACCAGCAGAGATCCCCACGAGCAGTTCTTC. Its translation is CATSRDPHEQFF.

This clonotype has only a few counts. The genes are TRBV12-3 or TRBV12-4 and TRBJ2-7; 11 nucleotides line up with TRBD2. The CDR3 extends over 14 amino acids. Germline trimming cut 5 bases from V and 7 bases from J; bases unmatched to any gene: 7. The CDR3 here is CASSLRLAGREQYF. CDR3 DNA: TGTGCCAGCAGTCTAAGACTAGCGGGAAGGGAGCAGTACTTC.

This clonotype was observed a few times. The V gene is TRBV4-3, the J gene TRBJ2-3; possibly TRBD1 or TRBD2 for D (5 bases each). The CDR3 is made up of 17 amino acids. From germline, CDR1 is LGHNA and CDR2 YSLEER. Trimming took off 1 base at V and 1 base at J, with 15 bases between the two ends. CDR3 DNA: TGCGCCAGCAGCCAAGGGTTCCGGGACCTCGGCACAGATACGCAGTATTTT. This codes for CASSQGFRDLGTDTQYF.

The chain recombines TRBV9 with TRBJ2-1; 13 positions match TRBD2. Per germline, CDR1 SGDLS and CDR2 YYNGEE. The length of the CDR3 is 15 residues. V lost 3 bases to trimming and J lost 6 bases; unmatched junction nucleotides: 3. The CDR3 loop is CASSDRTSGGNEQFF. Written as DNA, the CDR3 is TGTGCCAGCAGCGATAGGACTAGCGGGGGCAATGAGCAGTTCTTC.

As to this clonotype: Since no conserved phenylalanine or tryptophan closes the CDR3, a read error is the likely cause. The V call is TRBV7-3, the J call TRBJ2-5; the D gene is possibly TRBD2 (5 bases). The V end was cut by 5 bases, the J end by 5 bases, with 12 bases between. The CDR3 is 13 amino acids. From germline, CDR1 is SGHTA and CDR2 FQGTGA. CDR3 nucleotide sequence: TGTGCCAGCAGCCTTACTGGCGGGGAGACCCAGTACTCC. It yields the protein CASSLTGGETQYS.

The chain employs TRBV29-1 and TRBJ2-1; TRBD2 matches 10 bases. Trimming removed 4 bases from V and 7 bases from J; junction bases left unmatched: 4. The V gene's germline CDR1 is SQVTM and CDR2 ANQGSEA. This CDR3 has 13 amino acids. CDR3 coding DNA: TGCAGCGTTGTTCTAGCGGGAGAGAATGAGCAGTTCTTC. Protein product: CSVVLAGENEQFF.

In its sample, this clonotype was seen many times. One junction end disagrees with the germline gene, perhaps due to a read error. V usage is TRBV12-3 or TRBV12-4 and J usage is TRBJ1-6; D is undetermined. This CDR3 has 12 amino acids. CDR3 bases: TGCGCCAGCAGCTTGGGTAATTCACCCCTCCACTTT. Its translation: CASSLGNSPLHF.

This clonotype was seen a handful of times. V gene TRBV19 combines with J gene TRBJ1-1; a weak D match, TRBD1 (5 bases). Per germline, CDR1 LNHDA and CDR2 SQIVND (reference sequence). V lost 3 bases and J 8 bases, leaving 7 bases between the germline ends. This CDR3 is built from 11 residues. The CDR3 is CASSMGQEAFF. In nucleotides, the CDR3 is TGTGCCAGTAGTATGGGGCAGGAAGCTTTCTTT.

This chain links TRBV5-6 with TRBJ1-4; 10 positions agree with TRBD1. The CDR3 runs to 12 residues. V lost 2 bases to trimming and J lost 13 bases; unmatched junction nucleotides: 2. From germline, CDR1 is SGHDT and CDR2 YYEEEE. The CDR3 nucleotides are TGTGCCAGCAGCTTTTGGACAGGGGGACTGTTTTTT. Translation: CASSFWTGGLFF.

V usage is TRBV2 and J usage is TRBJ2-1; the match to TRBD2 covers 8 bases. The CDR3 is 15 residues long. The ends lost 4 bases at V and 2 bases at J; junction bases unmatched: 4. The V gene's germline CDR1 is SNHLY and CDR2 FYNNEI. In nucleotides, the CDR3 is TGTGCCAGCAGTGGAAGCGGGAGCCCCTACAATGAGCAGTTCTTC. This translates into CASSGSGSPYNEQFF.

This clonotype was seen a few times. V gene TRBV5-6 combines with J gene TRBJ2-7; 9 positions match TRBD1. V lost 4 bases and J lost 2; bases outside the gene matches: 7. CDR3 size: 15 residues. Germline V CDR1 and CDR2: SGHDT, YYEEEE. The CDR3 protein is CASSPGTGIPYEQYF. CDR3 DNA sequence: TGTGCCAGCAGCCCCGGGACAGGGATCCCCTACGAGCAGTACTTC. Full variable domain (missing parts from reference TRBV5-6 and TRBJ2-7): DAGVTQSPTHLIKTRGQQVTLRCSPKSGHDTVSWYQQALGQGPQFIFQYYEEEERQRGNFPDRFSGHQFPNYSSELNVNALLLGDSALYLCASSPGTGIPYEQYFGPGTRLTVT.

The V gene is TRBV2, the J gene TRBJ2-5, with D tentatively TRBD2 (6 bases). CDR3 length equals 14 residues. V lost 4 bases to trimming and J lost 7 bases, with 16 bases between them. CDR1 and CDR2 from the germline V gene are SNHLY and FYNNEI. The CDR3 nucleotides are TGTGCCAGCAGTGGGAGGGGTTTCCTGGGGACCCAGTACTTC. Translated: CASSGRGFLGTQYF.

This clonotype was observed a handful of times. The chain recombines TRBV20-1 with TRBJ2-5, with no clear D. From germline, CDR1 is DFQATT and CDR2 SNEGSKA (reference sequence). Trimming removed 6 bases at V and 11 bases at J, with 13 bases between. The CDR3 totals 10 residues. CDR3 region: CSALHTEQYF. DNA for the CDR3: TGCAGTGCCCTACATACTGAGCAGTACTTC.

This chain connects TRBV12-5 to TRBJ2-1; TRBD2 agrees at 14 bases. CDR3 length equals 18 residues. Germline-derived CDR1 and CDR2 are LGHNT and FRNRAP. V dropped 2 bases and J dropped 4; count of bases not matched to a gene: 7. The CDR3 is CASGLLTTSGGAYNEQFF. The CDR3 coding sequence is TGTGCTAGTGGTTTGCTGACGACTAGCGGGGGGGCTTACAATGAGCAGTTCTTC.

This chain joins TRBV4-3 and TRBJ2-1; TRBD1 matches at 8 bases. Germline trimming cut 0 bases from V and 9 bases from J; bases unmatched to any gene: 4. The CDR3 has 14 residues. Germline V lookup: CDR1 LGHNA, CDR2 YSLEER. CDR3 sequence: CASSQDRGPPEQFF. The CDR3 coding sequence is TGCGCCAGCAGCCAAGACAGGGGGCCCCCTGAGCAGTTCTTC.

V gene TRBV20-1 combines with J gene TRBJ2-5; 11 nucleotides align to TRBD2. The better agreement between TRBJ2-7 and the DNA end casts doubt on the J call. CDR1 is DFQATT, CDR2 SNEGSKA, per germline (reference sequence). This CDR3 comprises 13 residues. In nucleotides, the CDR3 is TGCAGTGCTAGTTCTAGCGGGAGGTACGAGCAGTACTTC. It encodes CSASSSGRYEQYF.

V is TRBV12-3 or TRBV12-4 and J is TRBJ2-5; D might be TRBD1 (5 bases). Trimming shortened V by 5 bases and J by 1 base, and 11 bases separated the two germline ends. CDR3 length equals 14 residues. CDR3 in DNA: TGTGCCAGCAGTGAAACAGGAGTCCAAGAGACCCAGTACTTC. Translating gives CASSETGVQETQYF.

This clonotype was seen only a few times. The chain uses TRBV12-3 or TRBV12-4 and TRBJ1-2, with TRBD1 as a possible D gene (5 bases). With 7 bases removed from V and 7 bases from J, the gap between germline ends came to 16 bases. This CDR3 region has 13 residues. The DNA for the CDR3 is TGTGCCAGCACCCTTCGAGGGGTGAGTGGCTACACCTTC. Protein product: CASTLRGVSGYTF.

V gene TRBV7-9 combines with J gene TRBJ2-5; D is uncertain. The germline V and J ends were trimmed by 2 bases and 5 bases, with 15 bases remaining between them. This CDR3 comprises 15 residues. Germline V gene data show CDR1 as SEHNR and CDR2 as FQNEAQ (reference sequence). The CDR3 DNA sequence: TGTGCCAGCAGCTTAATTGAAACTGTAGGGGAGACCCAGTACTTC. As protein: CASSLIETVGETQYF.

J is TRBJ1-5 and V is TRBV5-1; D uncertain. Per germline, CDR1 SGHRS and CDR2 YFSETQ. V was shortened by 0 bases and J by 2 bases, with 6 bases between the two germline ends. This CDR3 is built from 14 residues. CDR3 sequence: CASSLGERNQPQHF. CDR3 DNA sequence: TGCGCCAGCAGCTTGGGGGAACGCAATCAGCCCCAGCATTTT.

Written as DNA, the CDR3 is TGCGCCAGCAGCTTCCTCGACTATCTCGGAGGCTACACCTTC. It is translated as CASSFLDYLGGYTF. The gene calls are TRBV5-1 and TRBJ1-2; D unresolved. The CDR3 extends over 14 amino acids. Trimming removed 2 bases at V and 8 bases at J, with 16 bases between. CDR1 is SGHRS and CDR2 is YFSETQ in the germline V gene.

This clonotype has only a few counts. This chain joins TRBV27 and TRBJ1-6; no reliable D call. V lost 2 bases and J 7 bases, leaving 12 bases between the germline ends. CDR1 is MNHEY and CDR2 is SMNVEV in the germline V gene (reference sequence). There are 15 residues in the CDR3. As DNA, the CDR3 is TGTGCCAGCAGTTTACGGGGAGGCGGCAATTCACCCCTCCACTTT. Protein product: CASSLRGGGNSPLHF.